The clone carrying this TCR beta chain was counted many times. As yet, its antigen is unknown. The data belong to a study of CD8 T cells in ankylosing spondylitis. TCRdb reprocessed the 5' RACE reads via MiXCR and lists one record per CDR3 protein. The sample lists about 840,000 distinct CDR3 sequences, 12% seen once, with roughly 0.51% in the top ten. Findings and limits, study-wide: Made up of eight highly homologous variants, a TCR beta motif appeared characteristic of ankylosing spondylitis blood. Reportedly, disease-linked clones are significantly enriched in ankylosing spondylitis patients' matched synovial fluid.

Germline assignment: CDR1 MGHDK and CDR2 SYGVNS. Trimming took 1 base from V and 5 from J; bases not matched to a gene: 3. There are 16 residues in the CDR3. Sequences were obtained from blood, either unsorted or a sorted T cell fraction (not recorded which). This clonotype originated in a male donor with ankylosing spondylitis. The rearrangement links TRBV25-1 to TRBJ1-5; 12 bases align to TRBD1. CDR3 sequence reads: CASSEWDRGLHQPQHF. The CDR3 coding sequence is TGTGCCAGCAGTGAATGGGACAGGGGGCTTCATCAGCCCCAGCATTTT.